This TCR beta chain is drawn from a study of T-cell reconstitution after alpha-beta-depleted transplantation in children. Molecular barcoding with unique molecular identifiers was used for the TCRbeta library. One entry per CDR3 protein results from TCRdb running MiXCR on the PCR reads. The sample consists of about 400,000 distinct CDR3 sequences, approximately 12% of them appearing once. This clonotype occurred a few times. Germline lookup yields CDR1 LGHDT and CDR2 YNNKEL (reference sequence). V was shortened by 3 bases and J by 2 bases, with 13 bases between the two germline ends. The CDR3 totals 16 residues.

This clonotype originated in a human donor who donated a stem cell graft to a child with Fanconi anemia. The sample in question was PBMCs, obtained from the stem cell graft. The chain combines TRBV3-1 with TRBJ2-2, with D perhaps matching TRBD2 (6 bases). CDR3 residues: CASSQGLPLNTGELFF. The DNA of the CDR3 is TGTGCCAGCAGCCAGGGACTGCCATTAAACACCGGGGAGCTGTTTTTT.